These 21 T cell receptor beta chains came from one sample sequenced in a study of blood T cell repertoires in COVID-19. Generated by immunoSEQ multiplex PCR, the TCRdb table keeps only in-frame clones and is missing some. Of some 120,000 clones in the sample, around 86% were seen once. The sample was peripheral blood. The receptors derive from an elderly man with active or convalescent COVID-19.

This clone was seen only once. This CDR3 is CASSLRTGGAFSNQPQHF. The CDR3 nucleotides read TGTGCCAGCAGTCTTCGGACAGGGGGCGCATTTAGCAATCAGCCCCAGCATTTT. This chain joins TRBV6-6 and TRBJ1-5, with 11 bases fitting TRBD1. Losses at the gene ends were 5 bases for V and 0 bases for J; bases not matched to a gene: 9. Germline V gives CDR1 MNHNY, CDR2 SVGAGI (reference sequence). This CDR3 region has 18 residues.

This chain links TRBV6-2 or TRBV6-3 with TRBJ1-1; TRBD1 aligns across 7 bases. J lost 11 bases, V lost 6 bases, and 6 bases had no gene match. CDR3 size: 11 residues. Germline V gives CDR1 MNHEY, CDR2 SVGEGT. In DNA, the CDR3 is TGTGCCAGCAGCGACAGGGCGGACGCTTTCTTT. Encoded protein: CASSDRADAFF.

The chain is built from TRBV5-8 and TRBJ1-6, with D possibly being TRBD1 (5 bases). The CDR3 is made up of 15 amino acids. V lost 2 bases and J 7 bases, leaving 13 bases between the germline ends. CDR1 is SGHTS, CDR2 YDEGEE, per germline. CDR3 protein: CASSFAGTGNSPLHF. The CDR3 region has the DNA TGTGCCAGCAGCTTTGCGGGAACAGGCAATTCACCCCTCCACTTT.

V usage is TRBV11-2 and J usage is TRBJ1-1; the D gene is possibly TRBD1 (6 bases). Trimming pared 8 bases from V and 1 base from J, leaving 11 bases between. Looked up from germline, CDR1 is SGHAT and CDR2 is FQNNGV. The CDR3 length is 13 residues. The DNA for the CDR3 is TGTGCCAGCGAACGGACAGCGAACACTGAAGCTTTCTTT. Translation: CASERTANTEAFF.

The genes are TRBV30 and TRBJ2-2, with 10 bases fitting TRBD2. The germline V gene has CDR1 GTSNPN and CDR2 SVGIG (reference sequence). CDR3 length: 15 residues. Germline trimming cut 2 bases from V and 8 bases from J; bases unmatched to any gene: 8. The CDR3 protein is CAWSQKGLAMGELFF. In DNA form, the CDR3 reads TGTGCCTGGAGTCAAAAGGGACTAGCGATGGGGGAGCTGTTTTTT.

This chain uses TRBV19 with TRBJ1-2; no firm D call. The length of the CDR3 is 14 residues. Germline V gives CDR1 LNHDA, CDR2 SQIVND (reference sequence). Trimming stripped 5 bases from V and 1 base from J, with 11 bases between. CDR3 protein: CASSGRGINYGYTF. DNA of the CDR3: TGTGCCAGTAGTGGGAGAGGCATTAACTATGGCTACACCTTC. The full variable domain, rest sourced from reference TRBV19 and TRBJ1-2, is DGGITQSPKYLFRKEGQNVTLSCEQNLNHDAMYWYRQDPGQGLRLIYYSQIVNDFQKGDIAEGYSVSREKKESFPLTVTSAQKNPTAFYLCASSGRGINYGYTFGSGTRLTVV.

The J gene is TRBJ2-2, the V gene TRBV7-2, with 10 nucleotides matching TRBD2. From germline, CDR1 is SGHTA and CDR2 FQGNSA. The J segment lost 6 bases and the V segment lost 7 bases, leaving 8 bases of the junction unmatched. The CDR3 loop spans 15 amino acids. The CDR3 DNA follows: TGTGCCAGCACGGCAGCGGGGGGGCCCCCCGGGGAGCTGTTTTTT. Protein: CASTAAGGPPGELFF.

The chain has TRBV5-4 and TRBJ2-4; 13 bases align to TRBD2. The V segment lost 2 bases and the J segment 8 bases; nucleotides outside the gene matches: 7. This CDR3 has 16 residues. The germline gives CDR1 SGHNT, CDR2 YYREEE (reference sequence). The CDR3 is CASSLGRTSGSYIQYF. CDR3 nucleotide sequence: TGTGCCAGCAGCTTAGGTAGGACTAGCGGGAGTTACATTCAGTACTTC. Based on the CDR3 plus reference TRBV5-4 and TRBJ2-4, the full variable domain is ETGVTQSPTHLIKTRGQQVTLRCSSQSGHNTVSWYQQALGQGPQFIFQYYREEENGRGNFPPRFSGLQFPNYSSELNVNALELDDSALYLCASSLGRTSGSYIQYFGAGTRLSVL.

The chain has TRBV19 and TRBJ2-5, with TRBD1 matching 9 bases. With V trimmed by 4 bases and J by 4 bases, 4 bases remained unmatched. The V gene's germline CDR1 is LNHDA and CDR2 SQIVND (reference sequence). This CDR3 is 14 amino acids long. The CDR3 DNA sequence: TGTGCCAGTAGTAGGGGACAGGGTGGAGAGACCCAGTACTTC. Translating gives CASSRGQGGETQYF.

The chain employs TRBV27 and TRBJ1-5, with 7 bases matching TRBD1. V shed 6 bases and J 4 bases; nucleotides not matched to a gene: 12. Germline CDR1 and CDR2: MNHEY and SMNVEV (reference sequence). The CDR3 contains 16 residues. CDR3 sequence: CASRMGTGTANQPQHF. The CDR3 DNA is TGTGCCAGCAGAATGGGGACCGGGACAGCAAATCAGCCCCAGCATTTT.

This clone is a singleton in its sample. The V call is TRBV7-9, the J call TRBJ1-3; the D gene is possibly TRBD1 (6 bases). Trimming removed 5 bases at V and 1 base at J, with 6 bases between. This CDR3 is built from 13 residues. Germline values: CDR1 SEHNR, CDR2 FQNEAQ (reference sequence). In DNA, the CDR3 is TGTGCCAGCAGCGACAGGTCTGGAAACACCATATATTTT. Its translation: CASSDRSGNTIYF.

The V and J genes are TRBV7-9 and TRBJ2-2; TRBD2 might be the D (6 bases). Trimming shortened V by 3 bases and J by 3 bases, and 11 bases separated the two germline ends. Germline-derived CDR1 and CDR2 are SEHNR and FQNEAQ (reference sequence). The CDR3 runs to 15 residues. The CDR3 protein is CASSFGSGDTGELFF. The DNA of the CDR3 is TGTGCCAGCAGCTTCGGTAGCGGAGACACCGGGGAGCTGTTTTTT. Using reference TRBV7-9 and TRBJ2-2 for the parts outside the CDR3, the full variable domain is DTGVSQNPRHKITKRGQNVTFRCDPISEHNRLYWYRQTLGQGPEFLTYFQNEAQLEKSRLLSDRFSAERPKGSFSTLEIQRTEQGDSAMYLCASSFGSGDTGELFFGEGSRLTVL.

The chain recombines TRBV6-5 with TRBJ1-4; TRBD1 aligns across 7 bases. The CDR3 sequence is 15 residues long. J was trimmed by 1 base and V by 4 bases; bases with no gene match: 3. CDR1 is MNHEY and CDR2 is SVGAGI in the germline V gene. The CDR3 DNA reads as TGTGCCAGCAGTTCCCAGGGGGGAACTAATGAAAAACTGTTTTTT. Protein sequence: CASSSQGGTNEKLFF.

CDR3 nucleotide sequence: TGTGCCAGCTCTAGCGGGAGCTGGGCTAATACGCAGTATTTT. Translating it yields CASSSGSWANTQYF. The gene calls are TRBV2 and TRBJ2-3, with 10 bases lining up with TRBD2. Germline CDR1 is SNHLY and CDR2 is FYNNEI. This CDR3 has 14 amino acids. Unmatched junction bases numbered 9, after V lost 8 bases and J lost 7 bases. The full variable domain, its missing parts supplied by reference TRBV2 and TRBJ2-3, is EPEVTQTPSHQVTQMGQEVILRCVPISNHLYFYWYRQILGQKVEFLVSFYNNEISEKSEIFDDQFSVERPDGSNFTLKIRSTKLEDSAMYFCASSSGSWANTQYFGPGTRLTVL.

This clone was observed a handful of times. CDR3 bases: TGTGCCAGCAGTTTCACAGGGATAGGAATTGAAAAACTGTTTTTT. Its protein product is CASSFTGIGIEKLFF. The J gene is TRBJ1-4, the V gene TRBV6-5; D may be TRBD1 (6 bases). Trimming pared 4 bases from V and 7 bases from J, leaving 16 bases between. The CDR3 has 15 amino acids. Germline V lookup: CDR1 MNHEY, CDR2 SVGAGI.

The rearrangement links TRBV6-2 or TRBV6-3 to TRBJ2-4, with D unclear. The CDR3 length is 17 residues. Per the germline V gene, CDR1 is MNHEY and CDR2 is SVGEGT. Trimming removed 2 bases at V and 0 bases at J, with 14 bases between. CDR3 sequence (DNA): TGTGCCAGCAGTTACACTCCCTCCCACCAAGCCAAAAACATTCAGTACTTC. It codes for CASSYTPSHQAKNIQYF.

This chain uses TRBV6-2 or TRBV6-3 with TRBJ1-6; D is ambiguous. CDR3 size: 14 residues. The V gene's germline CDR1 is MNHEY and CDR2 SVGEGT. V lost 2 bases, J lost 8 bases, and 10 bases lay in between. Here the CDR3 DNA reads TGTGCCAGCAGTTACCTCCTAAAGCATTCACCCCTCCACTTT. Translated: CASSYLLKHSPLHF.

The rearrangement joins TRBV30 to TRBJ1-1; 7 positions agree with TRBD1. The V segment lost 2 bases and the J segment 4 bases; nucleotides outside the gene matches: 4. CDR1 GTSNPN and CDR2 SVGIG come from the germline V gene (reference sequence). This CDR3 is built from 13 residues. CDR3 coding DNA: TGTGCCTGGAGTTATCAGGGGGGCACTGAAGCTTTCTTT. Its translation is CAWSYQGGTEAFF.

This chain connects TRBV7-9 to TRBJ2-1; D gene ambiguous. Trimming removed 8 bases from V and 6 bases from J, with 14 bases in between. Germline V gene lookup returns CDR1 SEHNR and CDR2 FQNEAQ (reference sequence). The CDR3 extends over 13 amino acids. The CDR3 DNA reads TGTGCCAGCCCCGCCCCGAACGGCAATGAGCAGTTCTTC. Residues: CASPAPNGNEQFF.

The gene calls are TRBV15 and TRBJ2-1; no clear D. This CDR3 comprises 13 residues. Trimming pared 6 bases from V and 5 bases from J, leaving 11 bases between. Germline CDR1 and CDR2: LNHNV and YYDKDF (reference sequence). This chain's CDR3 is CATSPEYNNEQFF. Written as DNA, the CDR3 is TGTGCCACCAGTCCAGAATACAACAATGAGCAGTTCTTC.

The chain employs TRBV14 and TRBJ2-7; weak D call: TRBD1 (5 bases). Trimming stripped 5 bases from V and 0 bases from J, with 17 bases between. Germline values: CDR1 SGHDN, CDR2 FVKESK. The CDR3 sequence is 16 residues long. CDR3 nucleotide sequence: TGTGCCAGCAGCAACCTCAGGGAAGGACCCTCCTACGAGCAGTACTTC. This encodes CASSNLREGPSYEQYF.